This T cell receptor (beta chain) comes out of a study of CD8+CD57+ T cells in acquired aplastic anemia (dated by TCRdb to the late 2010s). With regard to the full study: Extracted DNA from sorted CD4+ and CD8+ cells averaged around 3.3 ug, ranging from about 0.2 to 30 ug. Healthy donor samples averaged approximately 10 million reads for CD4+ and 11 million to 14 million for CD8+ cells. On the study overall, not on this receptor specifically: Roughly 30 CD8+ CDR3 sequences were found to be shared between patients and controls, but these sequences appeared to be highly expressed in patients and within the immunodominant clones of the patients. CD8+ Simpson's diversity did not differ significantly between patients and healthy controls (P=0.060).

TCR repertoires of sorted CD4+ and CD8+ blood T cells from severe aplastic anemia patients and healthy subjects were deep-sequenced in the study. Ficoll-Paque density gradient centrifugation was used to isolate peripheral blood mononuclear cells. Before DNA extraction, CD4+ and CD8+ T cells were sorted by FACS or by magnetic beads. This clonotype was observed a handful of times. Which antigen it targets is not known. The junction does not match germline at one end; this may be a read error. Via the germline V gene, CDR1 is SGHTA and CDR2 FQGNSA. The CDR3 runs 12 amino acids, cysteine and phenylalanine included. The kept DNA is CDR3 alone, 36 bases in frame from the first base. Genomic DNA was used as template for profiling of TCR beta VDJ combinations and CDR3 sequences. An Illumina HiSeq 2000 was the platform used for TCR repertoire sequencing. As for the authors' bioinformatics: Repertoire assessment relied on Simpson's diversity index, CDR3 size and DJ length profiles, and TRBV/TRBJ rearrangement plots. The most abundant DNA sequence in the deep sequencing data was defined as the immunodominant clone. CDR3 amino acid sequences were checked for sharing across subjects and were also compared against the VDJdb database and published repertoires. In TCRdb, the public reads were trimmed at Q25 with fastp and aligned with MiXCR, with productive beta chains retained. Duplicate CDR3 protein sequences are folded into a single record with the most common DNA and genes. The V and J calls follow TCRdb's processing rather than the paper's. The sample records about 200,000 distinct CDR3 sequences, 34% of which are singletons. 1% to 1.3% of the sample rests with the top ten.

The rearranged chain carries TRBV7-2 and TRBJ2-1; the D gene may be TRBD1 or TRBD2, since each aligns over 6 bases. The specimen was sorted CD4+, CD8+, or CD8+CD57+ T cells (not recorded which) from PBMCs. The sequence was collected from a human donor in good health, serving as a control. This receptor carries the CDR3 CASSLDLGGPVF. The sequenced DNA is TGTGCCAGCAGCTTAGATTTGGGGGGCCCGGTCTTC.